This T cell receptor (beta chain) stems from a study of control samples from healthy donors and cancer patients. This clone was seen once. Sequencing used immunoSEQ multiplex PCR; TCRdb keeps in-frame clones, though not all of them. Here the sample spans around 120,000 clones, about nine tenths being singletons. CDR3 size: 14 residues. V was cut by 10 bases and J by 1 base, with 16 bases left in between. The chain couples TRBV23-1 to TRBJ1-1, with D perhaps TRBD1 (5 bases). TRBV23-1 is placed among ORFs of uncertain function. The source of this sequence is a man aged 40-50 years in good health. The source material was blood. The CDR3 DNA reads TGCGCCACCGGCGTGGGGGAAGAGAACACTGAAGCTTTCTTT. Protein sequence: CATGVGEENTEAFF.